This TCR beta chain was captured in a study of tumor and adjacent non-tumor tissue in lung cancer. Study in general: Aged roughly 31 to 85 years, patients included 10 men and roughly 5 women with stage I to III disease. Each sample yielded around 4 million productive TCRbeta reads on average. Findings of the study overall: Tumor TCR diversity, when higher, was linked to shorter survival. Tumor tissue had significantly higher TCR diversity than normal lung.

Three rounds of nested PCR, following a modified ARM-PCR protocol, produced the TCRbeta library. Using its own MiXCR run on the multiplex PCR reads, TCRdb lists one record per CDR3 protein. The sample lists tens of thousands of distinct CDR3 sequences; around 86% were seen once. RNA was extracted from bulk tissue without any cell sorting. About this clonotype: Antigen: not known. Likely a read error: the CDR3 ends without its conserved phenylalanine or tryptophan.

The CDR3 has 14 residues. The V and J ends lost 7 bases and 6 bases respectively, with 19 bases between them. From germline, CDR1 is DFQATT and CDR2 SNEGSKA (reference sequence). The chain employs TRBV20-1 and TRBJ2-1; maybe TRBD2 (6 bases). This sequence was found in a woman in her forties or fifties with non-small cell lung cancer. Sequenced material: lung tumor tissue. The CDR3 DNA is TGCAGTGTTAGCTTCGGGGGAGGCTTCAATGAGCAGTTCTCC. This sequence encodes CSVSFGGGFNEQFS.